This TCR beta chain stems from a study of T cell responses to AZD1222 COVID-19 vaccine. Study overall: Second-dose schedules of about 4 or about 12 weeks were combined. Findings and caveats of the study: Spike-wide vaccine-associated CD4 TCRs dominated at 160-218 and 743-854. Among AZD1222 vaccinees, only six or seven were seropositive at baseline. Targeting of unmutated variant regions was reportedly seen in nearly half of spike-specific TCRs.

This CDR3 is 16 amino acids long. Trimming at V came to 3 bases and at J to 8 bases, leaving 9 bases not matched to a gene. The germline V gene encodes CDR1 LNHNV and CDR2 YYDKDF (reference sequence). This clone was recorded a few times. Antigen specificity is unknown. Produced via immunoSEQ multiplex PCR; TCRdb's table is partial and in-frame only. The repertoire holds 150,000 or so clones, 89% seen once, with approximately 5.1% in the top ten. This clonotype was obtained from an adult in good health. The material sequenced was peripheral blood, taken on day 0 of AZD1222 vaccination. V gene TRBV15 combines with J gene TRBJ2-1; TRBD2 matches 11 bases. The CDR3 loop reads CATSSKLAGAADEQFF. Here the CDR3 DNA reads TGTGCCACCAGCAGTAAACTAGCGGGAGCAGCAGATGAGCAGTTCTTC.